A single sample is the source of the 18 T cell receptor beta chains below, sequenced in a study of metastatic and nonmetastatic thyroid tumors. TCRdb reprocessed the PCR reads via MiXCR. Counted here are 34,000 or so clones, roughly 21% occurring once; the ten biggest clones make up 6.5% to 8%. Not a single patient had been given any form of treatment at any point before undergoing thyroid surgery. Sequencing input: blood. These receptors originate from a female donor with papillary thyroid cancer or a benign thyroid nodule (not recorded which). Some clones in this sample may be carry-over from other donors' samples.

The DNA for the CDR3 is TGTGCCTGGAGTGTCCCGGGACAGGAGACTGAAGCTTTCTTT. Protein: CAWSVPGQETEAFF. J is TRBJ1-1 and V is TRBV30; 8 nucleotides agree with TRBD1. The CDR3 contains 14 residues. Trimming cost V 0 bases and J 5 bases; bases outside gene matches: 5. The germline gives CDR1 GTSNPN, CDR2 SVGIG (reference sequence).

J is TRBJ2-7 and V is TRBV7-2; D may be TRBD1 (5 bases). Between the trimmed V and J ends, which lost 2 bases and 5 bases, there was a span of 7 bases. Germline V gives CDR1 SGHTA, CDR2 FQGNSA. The CDR3 contains 12 residues. The CDR3 reads CASSLPGNEQYF. The DNA for the CDR3 is TGTGCCAGCAGCTTACCAGGGAACGAGCAGTACTTC. The full variable domain, rest sourced from reference TRBV7-2 and TRBJ2-7, is GAGVSQSPSNKVTEKGKDVELRCDPISGHTALYWYRQSLGQGLEFLIYFQGNSAPDKSGLPSDRFSAERTGGSVSTLTIQRTQQEDSAVYLCASSLPGNEQYFGPGTRLTVT.

This clone appeared many times. The CDR3 sequence is CASSLASEAFF. In nucleotides, the CDR3 is TGTGCCAGCAGTTTAGCGTCTGAAGCTTTCTTT. V usage is TRBV12-3 or TRBV12-4 and J usage is TRBJ1-1; unclear D gene. The CDR3 runs 11 residues. The germline V and J ends were trimmed by 0 bases and 6 bases, with 2 bases remaining between them.

The chain's CDR3 is CASSLAGRLVDTQYF. The CDR3 coding sequence is TGTGCCAGCAGCTTAGCGGGCAGGCTCGTGGATACGCAGTATTTT. V and J are TRBV7-2 and TRBJ2-3, with D hard to call. Per the germline V gene, CDR1 is SGHTA and CDR2 is FQGNSA. This CDR3 spans 15 amino acids. Trimming cost V 0 bases and J 6 bases, with 13 bases left between them.

This clone was counted ten times or more. The chain combines TRBV30 with TRBJ2-7; 9 bases fit TRBD1. CDR3 size: 15 residues. The V and J ends lost 5 bases and 0 bases, in that order; junction bases with no gene match: 8. CDR1 is GTSNPN, CDR2 SVGIG, per germline (reference sequence). CDR3 residues: CAWGIGTGSSYEQYF. CDR3 in DNA: TGTGCCTGGGGAATTGGGACAGGGAGCTCCTACGAGCAGTACTTC.

This clone was counted many times. The chain is built from TRBV5-6 and TRBJ1-2; 7 nucleotides agree with TRBD1. Germline V lookup: CDR1 SGHDT, CDR2 YYEEEE. The CDR3 length is 17 residues. Germline trimming cut 2 bases from V and 6 bases from J; bases unmatched to any gene: 16. In DNA, the CDR3 is TGTGCCAGCAGCTTCCCCCTAATACAGGGGAAGAATGATGGCTACACCTTC. This sequence encodes CASSFPLIQGKNDGYTF.

This clone occurred a few times. This sequence joins TRBV10-2 and TRBJ2-2, with 7 bases lining up with TRBD1. Germline trimming cut 5 bases from V and 3 bases from J; bases unmatched to any gene: 3. Germline-derived CDR1 and CDR2 are WSHSY and SAAADI. The CDR3 sequence is 14 residues long. The DNA of the CDR3 is TGCGCCAGCAGTACAGGGGCGGACACCGGGGAGCTGTTTTTT. This gives the protein CASSTGADTGELFF.

This clone was seen a handful of times. The chain joins TRBV27 to TRBJ2-7; no definite D call. The length of the CDR3 is 17 residues. Trimming removed 2 bases from V and 0 bases from J, with 17 bases in between. Germline V lookup: CDR1 MNHEY, CDR2 SMNVEV (reference sequence). The CDR3 loop is CASSLTRVFRSSYEQYF. For the CDR3, the DNA is TGTGCCAGCAGTTTAACTCGCGTCTTTAGGAGCTCCTACGAGCAGTACTTC.

The gene calls are TRBV6-2 or TRBV6-3 and TRBJ2-6; D assignment may be TRBD1 or TRBD2 (5 bases each). This CDR3 is built from 18 residues. Germline assignment: CDR1 MNHEY and CDR2 SVGEGT. V lost 5 bases, J lost 0 bases, and 17 bases lay in between. The CDR3 coding sequence is TGTGCCAGCAGTCCCGAGGGACCGTCTACCTCTGGGGCCAACGTCCTGACTTTC. Translation: CASSPEGPSTSGANVLTF.

The table lists this clone with many counts. A much larger clone lies a single base off, so this may be a read error. V and J are TRBV5-1 and TRBJ2-2; D is unresolved. The CDR3 extends over 13 amino acids. The V gene's germline CDR1 is SGHRS and CDR2 YFSETQ. V lost 6 bases to trimming and J lost 0 bases, with 6 bases between them. CDR3 region: CASNSTNTGELFF. The CDR3 bases are TGCGCCAGCAACTCGACGAACACCGGGGAGCTGTTTTTT.

This clone is medium-sized. The gene calls are TRBV20-1 and TRBJ1-2; D not certain. Trimming removed 0 bases at V and 7 bases at J, with 15 bases between. The CDR3 runs to 14 residues. CDR1 is DFQATT, CDR2 SNEGSKA, per germline (reference sequence). CDR3 nucleotide sequence: TGCAGTGCTAGAGATCTGGCCTCTTTGCGTGGCTACACCTTC. As protein: CSARDLASLRGYTF.

The V gene is TRBV28, the J gene TRBJ1-2; 7 bases align to TRBD1. CDR3 size: 14 residues. Trimming cost V 6 bases and J 4 bases; bases outside gene matches: 8. Germline-derived CDR1 and CDR2 are MDHEN and SYDVKM. CDR3 in DNA: TGTGCCAGCAGAAACCGGGACAGAGCCTATGGCTACACCTTC. It translates to CASRNRDRAYGYTF.

The chain employs TRBV11-2 and TRBJ2-3; TRBD2 matches at 11 bases. The V gene's germline CDR1 is SGHAT and CDR2 FQNNGV. This CDR3 contains 18 residues. V lost 4 bases and J lost 6; bases outside the gene matches: 15. CDR3 in amino acids: CASSSDLSLAGVGDTQYF. The CDR3 DNA is TGTGCCAGCAGCTCGGACCTATCACTAGCGGGAGTAGGTGATACGCAGTATTTT.

This clone was observed a handful of times. This chain links TRBV27 with TRBJ2-7, with TRBD1 matching 7 bases. The V and J ends lost 6 bases and 4 bases, in that order; junction bases with no gene match: 3. The CDR3 loop spans 12 amino acids. Germline CDR1 MNHEY, CDR2 SMNVEV (reference sequence). The chain's CDR3 is CASRTGIYEQYF. The CDR3 DNA is TGTGCCAGCAGGACAGGGATTTACGAGCAGTACTTC.

By proportion, this clone is medium-sized. The chain is built from TRBV20-1 and TRBJ1-6; D is possibly TRBD1 (6 bases). The CDR3 extends over 15 amino acids. Per germline, CDR1 DFQATT and CDR2 SNEGSKA (reference sequence). Trimming cost V 4 bases and J 0 bases, with 10 bases left between them. The CDR3 coding sequence is TGCAGTGCTAAACAGGGTTCCTCCTATAATTCACCCCTCCACTTT. Its translation is CSAKQGSSYNSPLHF.

This clone was seen ten or more times. V is TRBV6-1 and J is TRBJ1-1; D gene ambiguous. CDR1 and CDR2 from the germline V gene are MNHNS and SASEGT. The germline V and J ends were trimmed by 6 bases and 3 bases, with 11 bases remaining between them. CDR3 length: 13 residues. The CDR3 DNA is TGTGCCAGCAGCTCCGGGCTTTACACTGAAGCTTTCTTT. Translation: CASSSGLYTEAFF.

There are many counts of this clone. This rearrangement joins TRBV5-6 to TRBJ2-5; perhaps TRBD1 as D (5 bases). Trimming cost V 4 bases and J 4 bases, with 14 bases left between them. The CDR3 is 14 amino acids. The V gene's germline CDR1 is SGHDT and CDR2 YYEEEE. CDR3 bases: TGTGCCAGCAGCCCTGCGACAGTTCGAGAGACCCAGTACTTC. The encoded protein is CASSPATVRETQYF. The whole variable domain, remainder taken from reference TRBV5-6 and TRBJ2-5, is DAGVTQSPTHLIKTRGQQVTLRCSPKSGHDTVSWYQQALGQGPQFIFQYYEEEERQRGNFPDRFSGHQFPNYSSELNVNALLLGDSALYLCASSPATVRETQYFGPGTRLLVL.

This chain links TRBV28 with TRBJ1-2; D is ambiguous. The V gene lost 2 bases and the J gene lost 0 bases, with 19 bases spanning the gap. The CDR3 is made up of 18 amino acids. Germline CDR1 is MDHEN and CDR2 is SYDVKM. The CDR3 loop is CASSLGTSQEGSNYGYTF. The CDR3 DNA is TGTGCCAGCAGTTTAGGAACCTCACAAGAGGGATCTAACTATGGCTACACCTTC.